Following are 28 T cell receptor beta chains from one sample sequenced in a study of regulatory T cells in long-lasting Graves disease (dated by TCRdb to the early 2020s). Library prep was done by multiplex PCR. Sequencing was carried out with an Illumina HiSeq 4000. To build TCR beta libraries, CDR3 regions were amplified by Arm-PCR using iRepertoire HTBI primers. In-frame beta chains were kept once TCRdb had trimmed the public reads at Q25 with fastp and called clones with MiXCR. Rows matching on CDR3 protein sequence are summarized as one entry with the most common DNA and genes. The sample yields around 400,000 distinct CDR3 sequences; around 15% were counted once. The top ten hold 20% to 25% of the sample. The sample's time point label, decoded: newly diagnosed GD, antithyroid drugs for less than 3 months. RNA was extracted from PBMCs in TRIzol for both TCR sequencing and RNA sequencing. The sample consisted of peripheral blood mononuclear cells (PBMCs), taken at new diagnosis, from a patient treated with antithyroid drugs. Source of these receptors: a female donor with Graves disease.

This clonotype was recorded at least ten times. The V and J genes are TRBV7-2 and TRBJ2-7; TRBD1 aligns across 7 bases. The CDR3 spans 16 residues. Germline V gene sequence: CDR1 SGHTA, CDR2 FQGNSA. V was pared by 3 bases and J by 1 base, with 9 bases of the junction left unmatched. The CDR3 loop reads CASSFLRGNPSYEQYF. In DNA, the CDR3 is TGTGCCAGCAGCTTCCTCAGGGGGAACCCATCCTACGAGCAGTACTTC.

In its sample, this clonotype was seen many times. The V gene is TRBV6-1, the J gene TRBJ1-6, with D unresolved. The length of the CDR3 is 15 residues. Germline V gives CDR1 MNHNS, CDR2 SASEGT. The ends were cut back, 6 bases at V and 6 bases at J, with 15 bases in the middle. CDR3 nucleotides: TGTGCCAGCAGCTATCCCGACTCGCTTAATTCACCCCTCCACTTT. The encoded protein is CASSYPDSLNSPLHF.

CDR3 nucleotide sequence: TGTGCCATCAGTGATCGGGGACAGGGGGCTCGGAACACTGAAGCTTTCTTT. Translation: CAISDRGQGARNTEAFF. This sequence joins TRBV10-3 and TRBJ1-1; 12 nucleotides align to TRBD1. The CDR3 contains 17 residues. CDR1 ENHRY and CDR2 SYGVKD come from the germline V gene. The J segment lost 1 base and the V segment lost 3 bases, leaving 6 bases of the junction unmatched.

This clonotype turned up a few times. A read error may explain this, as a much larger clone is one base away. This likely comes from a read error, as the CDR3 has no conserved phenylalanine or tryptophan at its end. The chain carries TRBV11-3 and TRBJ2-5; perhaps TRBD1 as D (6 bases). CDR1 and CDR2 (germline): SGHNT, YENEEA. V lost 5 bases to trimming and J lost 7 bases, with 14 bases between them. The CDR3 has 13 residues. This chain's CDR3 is CASSEGGAGTQYL. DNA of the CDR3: TGTGCCAGCAGCGAAGGGGGTGCGGGGACCCAGTACCTC.

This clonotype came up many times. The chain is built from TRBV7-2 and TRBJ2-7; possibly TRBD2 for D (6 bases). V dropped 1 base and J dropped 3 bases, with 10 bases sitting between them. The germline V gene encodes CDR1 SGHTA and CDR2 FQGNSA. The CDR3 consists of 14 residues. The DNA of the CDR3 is TGTGCCAGCAGCTTAGTTCCTAGCGACTACGAGCAGTACTTC. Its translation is CASSLVPSDYEQYF.

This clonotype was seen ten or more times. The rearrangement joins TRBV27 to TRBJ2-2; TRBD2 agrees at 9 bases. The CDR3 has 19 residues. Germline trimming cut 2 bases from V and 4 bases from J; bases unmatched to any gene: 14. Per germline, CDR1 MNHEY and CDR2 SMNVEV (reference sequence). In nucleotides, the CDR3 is TGTGCCAGCAGTTTAATATCGGGCGGGAGGGCCGGTAGCACCGGGGAGCTGTTTTTT. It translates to CASSLISGGRAGSTGELFF.

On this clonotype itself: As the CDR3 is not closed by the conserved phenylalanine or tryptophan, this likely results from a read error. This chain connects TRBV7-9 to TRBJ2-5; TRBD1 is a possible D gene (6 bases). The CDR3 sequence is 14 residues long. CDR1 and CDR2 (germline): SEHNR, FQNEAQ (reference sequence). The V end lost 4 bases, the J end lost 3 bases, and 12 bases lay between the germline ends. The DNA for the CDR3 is TGTGCCAGCAGCTCCGGGACAACGGAAGAGACCCAGTACTCC. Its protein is CASSSGTTEETQYS.

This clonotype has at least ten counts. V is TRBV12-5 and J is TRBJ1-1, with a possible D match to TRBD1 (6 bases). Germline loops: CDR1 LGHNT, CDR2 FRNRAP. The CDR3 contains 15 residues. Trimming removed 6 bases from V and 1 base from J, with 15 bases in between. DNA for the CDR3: TGTGCTAGTGGGGATGAGGGACATCCGAACACTGAAGCTTTCTTT. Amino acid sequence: CASGDEGHPNTEAFF.

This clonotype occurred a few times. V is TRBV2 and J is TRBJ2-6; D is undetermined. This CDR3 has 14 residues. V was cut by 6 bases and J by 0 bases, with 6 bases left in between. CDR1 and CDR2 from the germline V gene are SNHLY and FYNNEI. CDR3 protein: CASSGSSGANVLTF. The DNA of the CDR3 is TGTGCCAGCAGCGGAAGCTCTGGGGCCAACGTCCTGACTTTC.

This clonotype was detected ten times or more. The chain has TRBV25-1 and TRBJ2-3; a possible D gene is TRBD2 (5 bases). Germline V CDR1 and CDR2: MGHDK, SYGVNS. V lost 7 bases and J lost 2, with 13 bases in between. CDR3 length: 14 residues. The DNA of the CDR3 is TGTGCCAGCACAGTCCACGACTACACAGATACGCAGTATTTT. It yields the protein CASTVHDYTDTQYF.

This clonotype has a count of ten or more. Written as DNA, the CDR3 is TGTGCCAGCAGCTCGTGGACCTCGGGCATTCAGTACTTC. Amino acid sequence: CASSSWTSGIQYF. This chain joins TRBV5-6 and TRBJ2-4, with D unresolved. V lost 3 bases to trimming and J lost 9 bases, with 13 bases between them. The CDR3 totals 13 residues. Germline V gene lookup returns CDR1 SGHDT and CDR2 YYEEEE.

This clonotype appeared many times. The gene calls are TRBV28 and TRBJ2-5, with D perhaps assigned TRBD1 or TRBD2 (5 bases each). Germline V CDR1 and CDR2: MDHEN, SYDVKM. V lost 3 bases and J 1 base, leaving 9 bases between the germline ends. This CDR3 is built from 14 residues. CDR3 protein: CASSLWGIQETQYF. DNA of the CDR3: TGTGCCAGCAGTTTGTGGGGGATCCAAGAGACCCAGTACTTC.

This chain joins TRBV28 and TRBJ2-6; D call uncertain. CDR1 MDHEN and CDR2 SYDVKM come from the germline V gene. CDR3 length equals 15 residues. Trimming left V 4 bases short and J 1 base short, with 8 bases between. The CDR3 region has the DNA TGTGCCAGCAGTTCCATCCGGTCTGGGGCCAACGTCCTGACTTTC. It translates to CASSSIRSGANVLTF.

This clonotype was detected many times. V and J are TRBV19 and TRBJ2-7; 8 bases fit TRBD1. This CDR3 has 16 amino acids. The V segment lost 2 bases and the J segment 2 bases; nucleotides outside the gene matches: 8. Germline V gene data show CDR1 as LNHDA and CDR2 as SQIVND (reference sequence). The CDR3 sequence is CASSIWGTDRAYEQYF. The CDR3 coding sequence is TGTGCCAGTAGTATATGGGGCACGGACAGGGCCTACGAGCAGTACTTC.

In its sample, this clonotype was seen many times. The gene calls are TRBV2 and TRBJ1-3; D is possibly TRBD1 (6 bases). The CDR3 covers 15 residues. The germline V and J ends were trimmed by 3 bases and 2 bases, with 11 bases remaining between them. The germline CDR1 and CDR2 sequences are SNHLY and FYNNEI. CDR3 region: CASSDLGGAGNTIYF. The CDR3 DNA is TGTGCCAGCAGTGACTTAGGGGGAGCTGGAAACACCATATATTTT. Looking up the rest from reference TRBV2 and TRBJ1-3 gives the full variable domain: EPEVTQTPSHQVTQMGQEVILRCVPISNHLYFYWYRQILGQKVEFLVSFYNNEISEKSEIFDDQFSVERPDGSNFTLKIRSTKLEDSAMYFCASSDLGGAGNTIYFGEGSWLTVV.

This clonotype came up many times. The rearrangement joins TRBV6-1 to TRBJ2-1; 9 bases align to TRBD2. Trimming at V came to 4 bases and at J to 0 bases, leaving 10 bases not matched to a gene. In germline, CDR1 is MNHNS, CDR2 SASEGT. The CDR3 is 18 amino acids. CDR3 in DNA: TGTGCCAGCAGTGGCCAACTAGCGGGTCGCTTCTCCTACAATGAGCAGTTCTTC. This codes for CASSGQLAGRFSYNEQFF.

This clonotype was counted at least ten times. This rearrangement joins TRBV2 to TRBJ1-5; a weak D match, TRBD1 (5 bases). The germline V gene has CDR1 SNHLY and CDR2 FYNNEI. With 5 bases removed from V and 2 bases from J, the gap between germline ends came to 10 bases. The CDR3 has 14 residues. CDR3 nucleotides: TGTGCCAGCAGTCTCAGGGTCGGCAATCAGCCCCAGCATTTT. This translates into CASSLRVGNQPQHF.

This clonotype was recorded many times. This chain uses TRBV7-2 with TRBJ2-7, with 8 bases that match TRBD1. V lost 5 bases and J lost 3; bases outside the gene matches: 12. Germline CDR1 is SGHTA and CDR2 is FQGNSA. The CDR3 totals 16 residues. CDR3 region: CASSKALAGGLYEQYF. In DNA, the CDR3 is TGTGCCAGCAGCAAGGCTCTAGCAGGGGGCCTCTACGAGCAGTACTTC.

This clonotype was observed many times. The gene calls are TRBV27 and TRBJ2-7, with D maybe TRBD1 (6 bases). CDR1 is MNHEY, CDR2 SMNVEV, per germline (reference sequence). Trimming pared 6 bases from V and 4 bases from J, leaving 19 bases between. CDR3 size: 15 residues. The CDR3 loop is CASRGTGNAPYEQYF. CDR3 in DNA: TGTGCCAGCAGGGGAACAGGGAATGCCCCTTACGAGCAGTACTTC.

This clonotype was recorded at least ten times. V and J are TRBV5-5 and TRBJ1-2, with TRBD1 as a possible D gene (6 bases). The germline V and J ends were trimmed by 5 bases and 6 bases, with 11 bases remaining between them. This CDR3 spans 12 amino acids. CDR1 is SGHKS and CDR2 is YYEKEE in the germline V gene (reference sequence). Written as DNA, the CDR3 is TGTGCCAGCAGTTACAGGGAACATGGCTACACCTTC. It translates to CASSYREHGYTF.

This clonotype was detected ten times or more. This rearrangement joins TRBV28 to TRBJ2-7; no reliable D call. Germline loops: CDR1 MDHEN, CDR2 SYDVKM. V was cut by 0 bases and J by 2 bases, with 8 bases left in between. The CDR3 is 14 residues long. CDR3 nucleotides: TGTGCCAGCAGTTTATGGGCCGAAGCCTACGAGCAGTACTTC. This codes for CASSLWAEAYEQYF.

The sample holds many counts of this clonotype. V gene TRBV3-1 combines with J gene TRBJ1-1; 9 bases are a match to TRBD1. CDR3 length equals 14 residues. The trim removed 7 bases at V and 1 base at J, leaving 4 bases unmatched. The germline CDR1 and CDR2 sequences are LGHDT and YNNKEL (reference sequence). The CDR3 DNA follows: TGTGCCAGCACCTGGACAGGGGAGAACACTGAAGCTTTCTTT. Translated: CASTWTGENTEAFF.

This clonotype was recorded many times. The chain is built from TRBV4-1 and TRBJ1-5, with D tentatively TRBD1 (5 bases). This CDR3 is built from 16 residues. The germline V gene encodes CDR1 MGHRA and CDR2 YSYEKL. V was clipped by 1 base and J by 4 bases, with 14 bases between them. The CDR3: CASSQATGGGNQPQHF. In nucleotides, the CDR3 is TGCGCCAGCAGCCAAGCCACGGGGGGAGGGAATCAGCCCCAGCATTTT.

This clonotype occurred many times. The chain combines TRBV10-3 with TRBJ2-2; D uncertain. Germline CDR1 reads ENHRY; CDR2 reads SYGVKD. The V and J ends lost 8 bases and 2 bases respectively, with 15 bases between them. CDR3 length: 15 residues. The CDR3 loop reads CAIGSQLLNTGELFF. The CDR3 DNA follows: TGTGCCATCGGGTCACAGCTCCTTAACACCGGGGAGCTGTTTTTT.

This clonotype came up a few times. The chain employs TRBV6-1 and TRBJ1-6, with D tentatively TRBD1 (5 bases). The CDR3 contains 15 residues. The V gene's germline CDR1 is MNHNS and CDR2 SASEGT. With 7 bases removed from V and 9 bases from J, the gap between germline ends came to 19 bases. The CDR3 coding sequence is TGTGCCAGCACCTTAACAAGGGGACTCGGTTCACCCCTCCACTTT. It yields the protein CASTLTRGLGSPLHF.

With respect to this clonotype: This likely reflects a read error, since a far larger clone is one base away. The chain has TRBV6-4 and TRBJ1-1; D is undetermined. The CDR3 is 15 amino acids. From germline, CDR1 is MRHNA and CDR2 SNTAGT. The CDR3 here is CASSSFSVMNNEAFF. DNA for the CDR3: TGTGCCAGCAGTTCTTTCAGCGTAATGAACAATGAAGCTTTCTTT.

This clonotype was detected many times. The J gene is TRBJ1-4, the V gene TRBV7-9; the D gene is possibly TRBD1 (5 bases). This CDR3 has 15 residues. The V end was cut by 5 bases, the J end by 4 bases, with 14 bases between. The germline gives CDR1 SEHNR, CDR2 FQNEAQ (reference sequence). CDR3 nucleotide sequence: TGTGCCAGCAGCCTAGGGGCGGCCAGTAATGAAAAACTGTTTTTT. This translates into CASSLGAASNEKLFF.

The CDR3 sequence is CASSQDRGWVDEQYF. The CDR3 DNA sequence: TGTGCCAGCAGCCAAGATCGAGGGTGGGTCGACGAGCAGTACTTC. The gene calls are TRBV14 and TRBJ2-7, with a weak D call TRBD2 (5 bases). The V gene lost 0 bases and the J gene lost 5 bases, with 14 bases spanning the gap. This CDR3 is 15 amino acids long. The germline V gene has CDR1 SGHDN and CDR2 FVKESK. Together with reference TRBV14 and TRBJ2-7, the CDR3 gives the full variable domain: EAGVTQFPSHSVIEKGQTVTLRCDPISGHDNLYWYRRVMGKEIKFLLHFVKESKQDESGMPNNRFLAERTGGTYSTLKVQPAELEDSGVYFCASSQDRGWVDEQYFGPGTRLTVT.